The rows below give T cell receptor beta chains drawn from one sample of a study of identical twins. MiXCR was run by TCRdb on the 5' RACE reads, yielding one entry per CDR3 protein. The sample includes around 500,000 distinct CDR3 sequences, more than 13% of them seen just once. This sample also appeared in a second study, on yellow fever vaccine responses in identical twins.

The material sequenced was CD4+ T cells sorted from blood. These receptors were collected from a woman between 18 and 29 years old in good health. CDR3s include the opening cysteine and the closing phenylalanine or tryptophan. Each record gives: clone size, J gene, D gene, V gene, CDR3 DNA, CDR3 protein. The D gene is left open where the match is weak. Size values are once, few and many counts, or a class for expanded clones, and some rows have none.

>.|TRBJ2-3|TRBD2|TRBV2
TGTGCCAGCAACGCACGGAGGTGGGGGGGAAAAGATACGCAGTATTTT
CASNARRWGGKDTQYF
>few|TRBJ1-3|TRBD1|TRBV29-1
TGCAGCGGGGTGATCGGACAGGCTGGAAACACCATATATTTT
CSGVIGQAGNTIYF
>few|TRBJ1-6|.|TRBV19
TGTGCCAGTAAGGCGGGACCTTCGGGGTATTCACCCCTCCACTTT
CASKAGPSGYSPLHF
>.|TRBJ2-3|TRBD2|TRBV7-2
TGTGCCAGCAGCCAGACTAGCGGGGCGGATACGCAGTATTTT
CASSQTSGADTQYF
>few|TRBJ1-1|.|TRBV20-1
TGCAGTGCCAGAAGGGTGAACACTGAAGCTTTCTTT
CSARRVNTEAFF
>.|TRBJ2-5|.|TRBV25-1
TGTGCCAGCAGTGAATATCGGCGAGAGACCCAGTACTTC
CASSEYRRETQYF
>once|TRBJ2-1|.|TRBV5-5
TGTGCCAGCAGCTTATGGGGGGCGGTGGACAATGAGCAGTTCTTC
CASSLWGAVDNEQFF
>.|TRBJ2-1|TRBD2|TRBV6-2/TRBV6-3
TGTGCCAGCACCAAACGGGGACTAGCGGGGAGCCTTTCCTACAATGAGCAGTTCTTC
CASTKRGLAGSLSYNEQFF
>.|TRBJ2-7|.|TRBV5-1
TGCGCCAGCAGCCCCGCCCCGGGACCCGGGGATTACGAGCAGTACTTC
CASSPAPGPGDYEQYF
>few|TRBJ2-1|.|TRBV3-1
TGTGCCAGCAGCCAAGTAAACTCCTTCCAGTTCTTC
CASSQVNSFQFF
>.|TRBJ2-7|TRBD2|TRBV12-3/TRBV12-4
TGTGCCAGCAGTTTGAAGGCTAGCGGGAGGAACGGCGAGCAGTACTTC
CASSLKASGRNGEQYF
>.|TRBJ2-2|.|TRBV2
TGTGCCAGCCGACATGATACCGGGGAGCTGTTTTTT
CASRHDTGELFF
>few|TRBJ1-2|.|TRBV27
TGTGCCAGCAGTTCGGCACCTACAGGGAACTATGGCTACACCTTC
CASSSAPTGNYGYTF
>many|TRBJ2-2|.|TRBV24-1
TGTGCCACCAGTGATTCTGGGGGGCTTAGCGGGGAGCTGTTTTTT
CATSDSGGLSGELFF
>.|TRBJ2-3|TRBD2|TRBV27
TGTGCCAGCAATAGGGCTAGCGGGCGCACAGATACGCAGTATTTT
CASNRASGRTDTQYF
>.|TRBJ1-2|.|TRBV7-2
TGTGCCAGCAGCACTTCCAGGGCGGGCAGGGGTGGCTACACCTTC
CASSTSRAGRGGYTF
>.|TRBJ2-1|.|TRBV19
TGTGCCAGTAGTCCGATGAGCTCCTACAATGAGCAGTTCTTC
CASSPMSSYNEQFF
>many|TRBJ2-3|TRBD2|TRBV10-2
TGCGCCAGCAGTTTAGCGGGAGCGGGGGATACGCAGTATTTT
CASSLAGAGDTQYF
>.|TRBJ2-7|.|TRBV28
TGTGCCAGCACGGACAGGGAGGGCGAGCAGTACTTC
CASTDREGEQYF
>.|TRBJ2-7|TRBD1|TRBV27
TGTGCCAGCTGGGACAGGGGGTACGAGCAGTACTTC
CASWDRGYEQYF
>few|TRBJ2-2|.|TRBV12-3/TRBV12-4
TGTGCCAGCAGTTTAGGGGCCATTAGCGGACAGAACACCGGGGAGCTGTTTTTT
CASSLGAISGQNTGELFF
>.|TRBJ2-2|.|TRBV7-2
TGTGCCAGCAGCACATCAGCAAGGGAGCCCGGGGAGCTGTTTTTT
CASSTSAREPGELFF
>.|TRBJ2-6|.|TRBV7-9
TGTGCCACCTACAGGGCTGGGGCCAACGTCCTGACTTTC
CATYRAGANVLTF
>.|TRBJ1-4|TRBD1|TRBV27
TGTGCCAGCAGTTTACGCGGGACAGGAAAGTCACGGAATGAAAAACTGTTTTTT
CASSLRGTGKSRNEKLFF
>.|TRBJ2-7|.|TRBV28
TGTGCCATCAAAAAGGACAGTAGCGGTTCGACCCGGGAGCAGTACTTC
CAIKKDSSGSTREQYF
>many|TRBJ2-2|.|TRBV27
TGTGCCAGCAGATACGGACTAAACTACACCGGGGAGCTGTTTTTT
CASRYGLNYTGELFF
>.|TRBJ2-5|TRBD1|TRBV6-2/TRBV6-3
TGTGCCAGCAATCTGGGACAGCTACAAGAGACCCAGTACTTC
CASNLGQLQETQYF
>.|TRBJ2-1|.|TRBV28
TGTGCCAGCAAGCTGGCGGTCGTGGGTGAGCAGTTCTTC
CASKLAVVGEQFF
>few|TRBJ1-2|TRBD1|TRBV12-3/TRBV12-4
TGTGCCAGCAGTTTAAGGGGACAGCAGATTTTCTATGGCTACACCTTC
CASSLRGQQIFYGYTF
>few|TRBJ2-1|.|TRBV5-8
TGTGCCAGCAGCTTGACAGGAAGGCCTGAGCAGTTCTTC
CASSLTGRPEQFF
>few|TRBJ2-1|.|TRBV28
TGTGCCAGCAGCCCTACGGGGGTTACCACCACCCGCAATGAGCAGTTCTTC
CASSPTGVTTTRNEQFF
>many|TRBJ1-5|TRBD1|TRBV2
TGTGCCAGCAGTCGAGCGGACAGGGACCAGCCCCAGCATTTT
CASSRADRDQPQHF
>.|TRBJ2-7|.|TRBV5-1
TGCGCCAGCAGCAACGGGACGGAGCTGTACGAGCAGTACTTC
CASSNGTELYEQYF
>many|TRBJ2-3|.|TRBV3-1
TGTGCCAGCAGCCAAGGCCTAGGCAGCACAGATACGCAGTATTTT
CASSQGLGSTDTQYF